The rows below give T cell receptor beta chains drawn from one sample of a study of cytomegalovirus exposure and HLA in healthy donors. The data were produced by immunoSEQ multiplex PCR, yet TCRdb's version contains in-frame clones alone and is incomplete. The table records 140,000 to 150,000 clones, about three quarters of them present only once. Sequenced: PBMCs. These receptors all come from a man in his forties or fifties in good health and CMV-seropositive. The CDR3 runs from the conserved cysteine through the conserved F or W. Each record gives: CDR3 DNA, CDR3 protein, CDR3 length, D gene, V gene, clone size, J gene. A D gene is named only where the DNA matches it firmly. Clone size is stated in some rows and not others, as once, few, many or a class when expanded.

cdr3_nt: TGTGCCAGCAGTGGACTAGCGGGGACCTACGAGCAGTACTTC
cdr3_aa: CASSGLAGTYEQYF
cdr3_length: 14
d_call: TRBD2
v_call: TRBV2
clone_size: few
j_call: TRBJ2-7

cdr3_nt: TGTGCCAGTAGTATATCGGGCAGGGGCTTCGAGCAGTACTTC
cdr3_aa: CASSISGRGFEQYF
cdr3_length: 14
d_call: .
v_call: TRBV19
clone_size: .
j_call: TRBJ2-7

cdr3_nt: TGTGCCAGCAGCGAAGCGGGAGGGACCTACGAGCAGTACTTC
cdr3_aa: CASSEAGGTYEQYF
cdr3_length: 14
d_call: TRBD2
v_call: TRBV9
clone_size: .
j_call: TRBJ2-7

cdr3_nt: TGTGCCAGTCCCCCCGCCACAGGGTCGGGGACCGGGGAGCTGTTTTTT
cdr3_aa: CASPPATGSGTGELFF
cdr3_length: 16
d_call: .
v_call: TRBV19
clone_size: .
j_call: TRBJ2-2

cdr3_nt: TGTGCCAGCAGCTTAGTTCAGAACACTGAAGCTTTCTTT
cdr3_aa: CASSLVQNTEAFF
cdr3_length: 13
d_call: .
v_call: TRBV7-2
clone_size: .
j_call: TRBJ1-1

cdr3_nt: TGCGCCAGCAGCCAGCCGGGACAGAGTAAGAATGAGCAGTTCTTC
cdr3_aa: CASSQPGQSKNEQFF
cdr3_length: 15
d_call: TRBD1
v_call: TRBV4-1
clone_size: .
j_call: TRBJ2-1

cdr3_nt: TGTGCCAGCAGTGACCCGCGGGGCTCCTACGAGCAGTACTTC
cdr3_aa: CASSDPRGSYEQYF
cdr3_length: 14
d_call: .
v_call: TRBV6-1
clone_size: .
j_call: TRBJ2-7

cdr3_nt: TGTGCCAGCAGCCGCGGGTCTCGCGGGGAGCTGTTTTTT
cdr3_aa: CASSRGSRGELFF
cdr3_length: 13
d_call: .
v_call: TRBV7-2
clone_size: .
j_call: TRBJ2-2

cdr3_nt: TGCGCCAGCAGCTTGTTGGCTAGCGGGAGCCCCTCACAAGAGACCCAGTACTTC
cdr3_aa: CASSLLASGSPSQETQYF
cdr3_length: 18
d_call: TRBD2
v_call: TRBV5-1
clone_size: .
j_call: TRBJ2-5

cdr3_nt: TGTGCCAGCTCAGTAGCGAGCGGGAGCTGGGAGCAGTACTTC
cdr3_aa: CASSVASGSWEQYF
cdr3_length: 14
d_call: TRBD2
v_call: TRBV18
clone_size: .
j_call: TRBJ2-7

cdr3_nt: TGTGCCAGCAGTTTATCGAGGAGGGCAGATACGCAGTATTTT
cdr3_aa: CASSLSRRADTQYF
cdr3_length: 14
d_call: .
v_call: TRBV27
clone_size: .
j_call: TRBJ2-3

cdr3_nt: TGCGCCAGCAGCTTGGGTCTAGCGGGAGGCGGTGAGCAGTTCTTC
cdr3_aa: CASSLGLAGGGEQFF
cdr3_length: 15
d_call: TRBD2
v_call: TRBV5-1
clone_size: few
j_call: TRBJ2-1

cdr3_nt: TGTGCCAGCAGCTTGGTTGTCAGCCCGGGGACCCAGTACTTC
cdr3_aa: CASSLVVSPGTQYF
cdr3_length: 14
d_call: .
v_call: TRBV5-4
clone_size: .
j_call: TRBJ2-5

cdr3_nt: TGTGCCAGCAGGCTCTCTCCTGGGACAGCCAACACCGGGGAGCTGTTTTTT
cdr3_aa: CASRLSPGTANTGELFF
cdr3_length: 17
d_call: TRBD1
v_call: TRBV7-2
clone_size: .
j_call: TRBJ2-2

cdr3_nt: TGTGCCAGCAGCGACCTCGGGGTGAGAGGCACAGATACGCAGTATTTT
cdr3_aa: CASSDLGVRGTDTQYF
cdr3_length: 16
d_call: .
v_call: TRBV7-9
clone_size: .
j_call: TRBJ2-3

cdr3_nt: TGTGCCAGCAACTCGTTAGCGGGAGGGTCCTACAATGAGCAGTTCTTC
cdr3_aa: CASNSLAGGSYNEQFF
cdr3_length: 16
d_call: TRBD2
v_call: TRBV28
clone_size: .
j_call: TRBJ2-1

cdr3_nt: TGTGCCAGCAGCGGTAGCGGGCGGAGGGGCTACGAGCAGTACTTC
cdr3_aa: CASSGSGRRGYEQYF
cdr3_length: 15
d_call: TRBD2
v_call: TRBV5-6
clone_size: .
j_call: TRBJ2-7

cdr3_nt: TGTGCCAGCAGCCTGTCCGGGACAGGGCAGTATGGCTACACCTTC
cdr3_aa: CASSLSGTGQYGYTF
cdr3_length: 15
d_call: TRBD1
v_call: TRBV11-3
clone_size: once
j_call: TRBJ1-2

cdr3_nt: TGTGCCAGCGGGCCAGGGTGGGGCGACGAGCAGTACTTC
cdr3_aa: CASGPGWGDEQYF
cdr3_length: 13
d_call: .
v_call: TRBV27
clone_size: .
j_call: TRBJ2-7

cdr3_nt: TGTGCCAGCAGTCAAACTAAGGACAGAACCACCGGGGAGCTGTTTTTT
cdr3_aa: CASSQTKDRTTGELFF
cdr3_length: 16
d_call: .
v_call: TRBV27
clone_size: .
j_call: TRBJ2-2

cdr3_nt: TGTGCCAGCAGCGTAACCGAACAGGGGGCACGTGAAAAACTGTTTTTT
cdr3_aa: CASSVTEQGAREKLFF
cdr3_length: 16
d_call: TRBD1
v_call: TRBV9
clone_size: once
j_call: TRBJ1-4

cdr3_nt: TGCGCCAGCAGTGGAGTAGCGGGAGTGGGCACCGGGGAGCTGTTTTTT
cdr3_aa: CASSGVAGVGTGELFF
cdr3_length: 16
d_call: TRBD2
v_call: TRBV10-1
clone_size: .
j_call: TRBJ2-2

cdr3_nt: TGCGCCAGAACGCTAGCTTTCTACGAGCAGTACTTC
cdr3_aa: CARTLAFYEQYF
cdr3_length: 12
d_call: .
v_call: TRBV10-2
clone_size: .
j_call: TRBJ2-7

cdr3_nt: TGTGCCAGCAGCTCTAGGGGGATCTATGGCTACACCTTC
cdr3_aa: CASSSRGIYGYTF
cdr3_length: 13
d_call: .
v_call: TRBV7-2
clone_size: once
j_call: TRBJ1-2

cdr3_nt: TGTGCCAGCAGCTTGGGGCGGAATGAAAAACTGTTTTTT
cdr3_aa: CASSLGRNEKLFF
cdr3_length: 13
d_call: .
v_call: TRBV5-8
clone_size: .
j_call: TRBJ1-4

cdr3_nt: TGTGCCAGCAGCCCGACCCAACTAGCGGGAGAAGATACGCAGTATTTT
cdr3_aa: CASSPTQLAGEDTQYF
cdr3_length: 16
d_call: TRBD2
v_call: TRBV7-7
clone_size: .
j_call: TRBJ2-3

cdr3_nt: TGTGCCAGCAGTTTTACAGGGGTAGGAGAGACCCAGTACTTC
cdr3_aa: CASSFTGVGETQYF
cdr3_length: 14
d_call: TRBD1
v_call: TRBV7-2
clone_size: .
j_call: TRBJ2-5

cdr3_nt: TGTGCCAGCAGGACAAACCCAGAAAAACACAATGAGCAGTTCTTC
cdr3_aa: CASRTNPEKHNEQFF
cdr3_length: 15
d_call: .
v_call: TRBV6-1
clone_size: .
j_call: TRBJ2-1

cdr3_nt: TGTTCCAGCAGCCGACAGGGAGTGGAGACCCAGTACTTC
cdr3_aa: CSSSRQGVETQYF
cdr3_length: 13
d_call: TRBD1
v_call: TRBV7-9
clone_size: .
j_call: TRBJ2-5

cdr3_nt: TGTGCCAGCAGTGGACAGGGCAATCAGCCCCAGCATTTT
cdr3_aa: CASSGQGNQPQHF
cdr3_length: 13
d_call: .
v_call: TRBV25-1
clone_size: .
j_call: TRBJ1-5

cdr3_nt: TGTGCCAGTAGCCTCAGGGCTAGCGGTGAGCAGTACTTC
cdr3_aa: CASSLRASGEQYF
cdr3_length: 13
d_call: TRBD2
v_call: TRBV19
clone_size: few
j_call: TRBJ2-7

cdr3_nt: TGTGCCAGCAGGGGGCGTTCAGCGAACACTGAAGCTTTCTTT
cdr3_aa: CASRGRSANTEAFF
cdr3_length: 14
d_call: .
v_call: TRBV7-9
clone_size: once
j_call: TRBJ1-1